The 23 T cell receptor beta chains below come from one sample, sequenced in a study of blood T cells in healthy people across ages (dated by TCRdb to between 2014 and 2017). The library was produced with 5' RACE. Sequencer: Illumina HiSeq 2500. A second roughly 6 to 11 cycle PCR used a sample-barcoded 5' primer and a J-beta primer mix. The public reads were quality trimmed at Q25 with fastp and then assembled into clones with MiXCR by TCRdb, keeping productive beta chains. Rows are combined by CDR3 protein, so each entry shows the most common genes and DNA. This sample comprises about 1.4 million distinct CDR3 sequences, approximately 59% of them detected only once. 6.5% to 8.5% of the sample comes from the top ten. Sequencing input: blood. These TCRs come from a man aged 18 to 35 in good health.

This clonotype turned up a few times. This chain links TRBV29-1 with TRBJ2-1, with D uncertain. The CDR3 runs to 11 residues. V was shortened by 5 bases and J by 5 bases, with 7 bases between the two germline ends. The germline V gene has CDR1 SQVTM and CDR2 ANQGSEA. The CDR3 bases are TGCAGCGTTCAACAGAACAATGAGCAGTTCTTC. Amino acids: CSVQQNNEQFF.

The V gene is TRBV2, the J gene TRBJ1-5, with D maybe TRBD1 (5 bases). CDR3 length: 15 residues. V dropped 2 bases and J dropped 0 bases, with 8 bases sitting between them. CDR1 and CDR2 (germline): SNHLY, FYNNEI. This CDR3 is CASSETQGSNQPQHF. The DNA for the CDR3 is TGTGCCAGCAGTGAAACCCAGGGTAGCAATCAGCCCCAGCATTTT.

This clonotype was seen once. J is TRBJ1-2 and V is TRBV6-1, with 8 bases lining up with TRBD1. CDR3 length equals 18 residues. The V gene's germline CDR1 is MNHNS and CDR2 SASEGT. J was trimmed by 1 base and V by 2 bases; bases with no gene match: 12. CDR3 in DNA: TGTGCCAGCAGTGAATTTATGGGCAGGGGGCAGCTTAACTATGGCTACACCTTC. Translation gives CASSEFMGRGQLNYGYTF.

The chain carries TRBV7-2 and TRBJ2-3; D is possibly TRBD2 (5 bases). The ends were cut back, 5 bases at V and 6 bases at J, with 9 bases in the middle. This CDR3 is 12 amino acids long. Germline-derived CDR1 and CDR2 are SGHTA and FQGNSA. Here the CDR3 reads CASSPWEDTQYF. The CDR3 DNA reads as TGTGCCAGCAGCCCTTGGGAGGATACGCAGTATTTT.

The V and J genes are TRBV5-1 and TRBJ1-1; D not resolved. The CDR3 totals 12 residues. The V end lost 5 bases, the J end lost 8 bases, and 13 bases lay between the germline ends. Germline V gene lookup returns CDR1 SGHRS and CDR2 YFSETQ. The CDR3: CASSPGGKEAFF. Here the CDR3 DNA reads TGCGCCAGCAGTCCTGGTGGGAAAGAAGCTTTCTTT.

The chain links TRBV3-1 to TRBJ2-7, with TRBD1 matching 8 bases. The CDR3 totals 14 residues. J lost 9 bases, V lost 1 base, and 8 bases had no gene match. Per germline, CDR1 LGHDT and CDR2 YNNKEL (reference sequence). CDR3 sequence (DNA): TGTGCCAGCAGCCAAGGGACAGGGCGGCATGGGCAGTACTTC. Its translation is CASSQGTGRHGQYF.

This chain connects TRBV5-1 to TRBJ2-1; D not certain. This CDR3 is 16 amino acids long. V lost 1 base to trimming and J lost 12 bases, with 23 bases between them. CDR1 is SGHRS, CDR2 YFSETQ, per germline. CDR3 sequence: CASSLLGIYAGYGQFF. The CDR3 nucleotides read TGCGCCAGCAGCTTGCTAGGCATATATGCCGGCTACGGGCAGTTCTTC.

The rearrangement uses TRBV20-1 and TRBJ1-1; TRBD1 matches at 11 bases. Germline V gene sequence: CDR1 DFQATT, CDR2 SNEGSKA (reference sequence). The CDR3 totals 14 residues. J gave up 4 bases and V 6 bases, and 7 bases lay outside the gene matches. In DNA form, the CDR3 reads TGCAGTGCCGCGCCCGGGACAGGGGGCACTGAAGCTTTCTTT. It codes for CSAAPGTGGTEAFF.

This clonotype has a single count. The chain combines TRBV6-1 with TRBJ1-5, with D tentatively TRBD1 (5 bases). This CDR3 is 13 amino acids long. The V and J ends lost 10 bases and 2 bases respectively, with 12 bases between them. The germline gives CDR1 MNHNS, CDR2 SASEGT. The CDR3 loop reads CATWWGGNQPQHF. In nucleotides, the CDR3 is TGTGCCACCTGGTGGGGGGGCAATCAGCCCCAGCATTTT.

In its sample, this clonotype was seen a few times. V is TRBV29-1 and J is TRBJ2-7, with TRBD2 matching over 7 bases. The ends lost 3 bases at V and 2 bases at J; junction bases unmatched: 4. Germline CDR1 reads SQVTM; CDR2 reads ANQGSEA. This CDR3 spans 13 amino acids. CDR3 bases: TGCAGCGTTGAGCTAGCGGATACCTACGAGCAGTACTTC. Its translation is CSVELADTYEQYF.

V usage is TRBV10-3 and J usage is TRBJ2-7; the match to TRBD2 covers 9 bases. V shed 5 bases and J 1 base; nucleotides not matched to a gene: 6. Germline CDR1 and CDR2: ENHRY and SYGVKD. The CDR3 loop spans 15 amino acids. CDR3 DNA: TGTGCCATCAGTCCCGGGACTAGCTCTTCCTACGAGCAGTACTTC. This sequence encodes CAISPGTSSSYEQYF.

The CDR3 sequence: CASSLNILLEAFF. CDR3 nucleotides: TGTGCCAGCAGTTTAAATATACTGCTTGAAGCTTTCTTT. The genes are TRBV12-3 or TRBV12-4 and TRBJ1-1; no clear D. The V end was cut by 2 bases, the J end by 7 bases, with 11 bases between. The CDR3 totals 13 residues.

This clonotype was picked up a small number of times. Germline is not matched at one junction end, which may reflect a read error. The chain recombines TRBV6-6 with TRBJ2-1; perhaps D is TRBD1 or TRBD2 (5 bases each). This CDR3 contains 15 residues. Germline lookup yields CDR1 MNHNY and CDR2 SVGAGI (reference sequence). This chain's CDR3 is CASSYGQGVYNEQFF. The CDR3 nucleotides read TGTGCTAGCAGTTACGGGCAGGGAGTTTACAATGAGCAGTTCTTC.

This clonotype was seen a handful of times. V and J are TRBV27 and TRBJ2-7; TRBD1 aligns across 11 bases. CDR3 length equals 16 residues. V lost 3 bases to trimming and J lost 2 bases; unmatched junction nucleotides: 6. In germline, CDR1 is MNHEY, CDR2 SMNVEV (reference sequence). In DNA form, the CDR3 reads TGTGCCAGCAGTTTTTTTGGGGGACAGGGGGCCTACGAGCAGTACTTC. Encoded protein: CASSFFGGQGAYEQYF.

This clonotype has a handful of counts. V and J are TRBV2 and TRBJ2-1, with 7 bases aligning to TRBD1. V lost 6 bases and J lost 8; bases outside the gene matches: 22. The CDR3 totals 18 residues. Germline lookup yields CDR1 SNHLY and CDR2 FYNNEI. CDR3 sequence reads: CASRIRQAGTAQVYEQFF. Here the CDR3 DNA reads TGTGCCAGCAGAATTAGACAAGCCGGGACAGCCCAAGTATATGAGCAGTTCTTC.

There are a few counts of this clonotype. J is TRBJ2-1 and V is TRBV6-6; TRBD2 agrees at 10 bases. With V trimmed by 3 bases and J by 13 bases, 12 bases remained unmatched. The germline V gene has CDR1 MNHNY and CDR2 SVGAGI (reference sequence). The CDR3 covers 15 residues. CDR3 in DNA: TGTGCCAGCAGTTATTTGCCAGCGGGAGGGCCAGGTCAGTTCTTC. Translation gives CASSYLPAGGPGQFF.

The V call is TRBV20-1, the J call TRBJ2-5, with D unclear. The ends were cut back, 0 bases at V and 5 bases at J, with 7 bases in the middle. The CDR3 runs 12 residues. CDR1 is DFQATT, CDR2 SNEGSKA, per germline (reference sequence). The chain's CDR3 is CSAREGGETQYF. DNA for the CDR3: TGCAGTGCTAGAGAGGGTGGGGAGACCCAGTACTTC.

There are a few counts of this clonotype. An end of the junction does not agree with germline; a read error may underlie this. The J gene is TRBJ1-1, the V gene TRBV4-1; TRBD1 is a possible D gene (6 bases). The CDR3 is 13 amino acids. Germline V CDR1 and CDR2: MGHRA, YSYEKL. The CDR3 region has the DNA TGTGCCAGCAGTAGACAGGAGAACACTGAAGCTTTCTTT. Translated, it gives CASSRQENTEAFF.

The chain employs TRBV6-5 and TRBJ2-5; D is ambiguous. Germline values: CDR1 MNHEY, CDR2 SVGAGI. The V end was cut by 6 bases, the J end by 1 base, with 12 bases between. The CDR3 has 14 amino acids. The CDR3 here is CASRHLDFQETQYF. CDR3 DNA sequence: TGTGCCAGCAGGCATTTAGATTTCCAAGAGACCCAGTACTTC.

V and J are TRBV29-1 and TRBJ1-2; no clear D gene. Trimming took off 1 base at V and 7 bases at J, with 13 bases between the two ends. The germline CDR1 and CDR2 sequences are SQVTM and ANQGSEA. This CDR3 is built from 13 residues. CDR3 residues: CSVEGSGWRGYTF. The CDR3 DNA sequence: TGCAGCGTTGAAGGGTCCGGGTGGCGTGGCTACACCTTC. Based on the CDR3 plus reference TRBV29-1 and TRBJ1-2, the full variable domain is SAVISQKPSRDICQRGTSLTIQCQVDSQVTMMFWYRQQPGQSLTLIATANQGSEATYESGFVIDKFPISRPNLTFSTLTVSNMSPEDSSIYLCSVEGSGWRGYTFGSGTRLTVV.

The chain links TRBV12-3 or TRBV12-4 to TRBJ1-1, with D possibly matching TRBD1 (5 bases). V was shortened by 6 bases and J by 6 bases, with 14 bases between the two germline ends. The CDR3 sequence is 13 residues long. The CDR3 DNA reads TGTGCCAGCAGCAATGGGGGTATAGCTGAAGCTTTCTTT. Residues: CASSNGGIAEAFF.

The CDR3 DNA is TGCGCCAGCAGCCCGGGACTTGCGAATCAGCCCCAGCATTTT. Residues: CASSPGLANQPQHF. The chain joins TRBV5-1 to TRBJ1-5; the D gene is possibly TRBD1 (5 bases). The V gene's germline CDR1 is SGHRS and CDR2 YFSETQ. Trimming cost V 4 bases and J 4 bases, with 12 bases left between them. CDR3 length: 14 residues.

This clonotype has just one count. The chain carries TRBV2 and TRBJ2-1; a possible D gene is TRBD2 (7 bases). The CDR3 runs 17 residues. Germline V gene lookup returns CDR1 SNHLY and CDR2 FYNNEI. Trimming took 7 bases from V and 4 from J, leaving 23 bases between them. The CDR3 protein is CASKVGGAGWQYNEQFF. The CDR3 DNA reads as TGTGCCAGCAAAGTGGGGGGGGCAGGTTGGCAATACAATGAGCAGTTCTTC.